This T cell receptor (beta chain) is drawn from a study of blood T cell repertoires in COVID-19 (dated by TCRdb to the early 2020s). Context from the whole study: Samples from collaborators originated in the United States, Italy and Spain and spanned both the acute and convalescent phases of COVID-19. The material from the prospective study consisted of cDNA or gDNA derived from T cells, B-cell-depleted T cells, or PBMCs. The repertoires were released in a freely available public database intended as a resource for research on the immune response to SARS-CoV-2. A de-identified subject ID, COVID-19 status, age in years and sex were almost always included in the sample metadata. The samples were drawn from two sources: the first 160 participants of the ongoing ImmuneRACE study, and 1,000 to 1,500 subjects contributed by 6 global collaborators. Where available, HLA class I and class II types were taken from metadata supplied by the sample provider and were not determined by assay-based typing. Deeply sampled blood TCRbeta repertoires from subjects exposed to, actively infected with, or recovered from COVID-19 were included in the dataset. Study-level results and caveats: Clinical and demographic metadata were provided uncurated, with the amount varying by source and participant.

CDR1 LGHNA and CDR2 YNFKEQ were looked up in the germline V gene. The CDR3 has 13 amino acids, counting the end cysteine and phenylalanine. Of the read, only the CDR3 DNA is kept; its 39 bases are in frame from base 1. V sheds 0 bases and J sheds 8 bases, leaving 8 bases between their ends. In Seattle, one collaborating source enrolled patients while the infection was active and tracked those patients longitudinally over the course of disease. Collaborating institutions collected whole blood in K2EDTA tubes following their own protocols. Collaborator samples were shipped for TCRbeta analysis as frozen whole blood, isolated PBMCs, or DNA extracted from either sample type. TCRbeta CDR3 regions were amplified from genomic DNA by means of the immunoSEQ Assay, a bias-controlled multiplex PCR. The study's processing was this. The number of nucleated cells in each sample was estimated by amplification of reference gene primers within the assay. To quantify the absolute abundance of each unique TCRbeta CDR3 rearrangement, sequence reads were collapsed and filtered. For each sample, productive Simpson clonality was calculated by taking the square root of Simpson's diversity index across productive rearrangements. TCRdb obtained this table from immuneACCESS and retained in-frame rearrangements with V and J assigned. These tables miss some clones; where compared with another copy, unresolved V genes account for less than half of the shortfall, and the remainder is unexplained. D and trimming were read from the DNA, whereas the V and J calls and clone size are those reported in that table. This sample lists around 190,000 clones; roughly 80% were detected once. 9.5% to 12% of the sample is taken by the ten largest.

To note about this clone: No antigen is known for it. The sample holds no much larger clone one base away, and base qualities are not on file.

Material for sequencing was peripheral blood. This sequence uses TRBV4-2 and TRBJ2-1, and perhaps TRBD1 as D gene, on 6 matching bases. The receptor was derived from a woman between 40 and 50 years old with COVID-19, enrolled during active disease. The CDR3 sequence is CASSQESGDEQFF. The DNA sequence reads TGTGCCAGCAGCCAAGAGTCAGGGGATGAGCAGTTCTTC.